Following are 16 T cell receptor beta chains from one sample sequenced in a study of OX40 agonist ivuxolimab in advanced cancers. The library was obtained by the immunoSEQ multiplex PCR assay. Here the immuneACCESS table is served through TCRdb, limited to in-frame sequences with V and J called. Missing clones are a known gap in these copies; in checked studies unresolved V genes cover under half, and the rest lacks a known reason. The sample table holds around 72,000 clones, of which 86% were seen once. The leading ten clones occupy roughly 8.2% of the sample. Source: CD4+ or CD8+ T cells sorted from blood, taken in a trial of the OX40 agonist ivuxolimab. Receptors were obtained from an adult with an advanced solid tumor such as melanoma, head and neck, liver or kidney cancer.

The V and J genes are TRBV9 and TRBJ1-6; 9 nucleotides match TRBD1. With 4 bases clipped from V and 12 bases from J, the junction kept 5 bases outside the gene matches. The CDR3 contains 13 residues. Germline assignment: CDR1 SGDLS and CDR2 YYNGEE. CDR3 loop: CASSRRQGEPLHF. CDR3 sequence (DNA): TGTGCCAGCAGCAGAAGACAGGGGGAACCCCTCCACTTT.

The chain uses TRBV28 and TRBJ1-3, with a possible D match to TRBD1 (6 bases). The germline V and J ends were trimmed by 5 bases and 8 bases, with 16 bases remaining between them. The CDR3 contains 14 residues. The germline V gene has CDR1 MDHEN and CDR2 SYDVKM. The CDR3 loop is CASSESTGLHTIYF. The CDR3 coding sequence is TGTGCCAGCAGTGAATCTACAGGGTTACACACCATATATTTT.

The genes are TRBV7-3 and TRBJ2-2; D call uncertain. Per germline, CDR1 SGHTA and CDR2 FQGTGA. The V end was cut by 4 bases, the J end by 3 bases, with 6 bases between. This CDR3 is built from 13 residues. The CDR3, as DNA: TGTGCCAGCAGCTATCAGCACACCGGGGAGCTGTTTTTT. Amino acid sequence: CASSYQHTGELFF.

The rearrangement links TRBV6-5 to TRBJ2-4; no clear D. V lost 6 bases and J 5 bases, leaving 8 bases between the germline ends. There are 12 residues in the CDR3. The germline gives CDR1 MNHEY, CDR2 SVGAGI. Here the CDR3 reads CASRAFENIQYF. The CDR3 DNA follows: TGTGCCAGCAGGGCCTTCGAAAACATTCAGTACTTC.

The rearrangement links TRBV6-5 to TRBJ2-7, with D unresolved. Trimming removed 0 bases at V and 6 bases at J, with 6 bases between. Germline V gene sequence: CDR1 MNHEY, CDR2 SVGAGI. This CDR3 spans 12 amino acids. The CDR3 DNA reads as TGTGCCAGCAGTTACTCACCAGGCGAGCAGTACTTC. Translating it yields CASSYSPGEQYF.

This clone was observed a few times. This chain connects TRBV4-3 to TRBJ2-1; D gene ambiguous. Germline V lookup: CDR1 LGHNA, CDR2 YSLEER. V lost 4 bases and J lost 4, with 20 bases in between. The CDR3 covers 17 residues. In DNA form, the CDR3 reads TGCGCCAGCAGCCCCAAGGCATTACAAGAAGGGTACAATGAGCAGTTCTTC. Amino acid sequence: CASSPKALQEGYNEQFF.

The rearrangement joins TRBV7-3 to TRBJ2-7, with 8 nucleotides matching TRBD1. This CDR3 is built from 15 residues. J was trimmed by 5 bases and V by 2 bases; bases with no gene match: 8. In germline, CDR1 is SGHTA, CDR2 FQGTGA. The CDR3 DNA sequence: TGTGCCAGCAGCTTACACACAGGGGGATCCGACGAGCAGTACTTC. It is translated as CASSLHTGGSDEQYF.

The J gene is TRBJ2-7, the V gene TRBV5-4; 8 positions match TRBD1. J gave up 7 bases and V 5 bases, and 14 bases lay outside the gene matches. CDR3 length: 15 residues. CDR1 is SGHNT, CDR2 YYREEE, per germline (reference sequence). In nucleotides, the CDR3 is TGTGCCAGCAGTGGAGGACAGGGTCCACCTCGGGAGCAGTACTTC. Translation: CASSGGQGPPREQYF.

This clone was counted a single time. The chain joins TRBV11-3 to TRBJ1-3; D gene unclear. The CDR3 has 16 residues. Trimming cost V 5 bases and J 4 bases, with 18 bases left between them. Germline assignment: CDR1 SGHNT and CDR2 YENEEA. This chain's CDR3 is CASSPEARAGGNTIYF. CDR3 coding DNA: TGTGCCAGCAGCCCAGAGGCCCGGGCGGGAGGAAACACCATATATTTT.

CDR3 loop: CASSLALRDSTDTQYF. In DNA, the CDR3 is TGCGCCAGCAGCTTGGCCCTAAGGGACAGCACAGATACGCAGTATTTT. The chain links TRBV5-1 to TRBJ2-3; tentatively, D is TRBD1 or TRBD2 (5 bases each). This CDR3 has 16 residues. V was clipped by 0 bases and J by 0 bases, with 11 bases between them. The germline V gene encodes CDR1 SGHRS and CDR2 YFSETQ.

The chain links TRBV11-2 to TRBJ1-1; D unresolved. The germline gives CDR1 SGHAT, CDR2 FQNNGV. The CDR3 is 14 amino acids. Trimming removed 5 bases from V and 1 base from J, with 11 bases in between. CDR3 sequence reads: CASSLSGGNTEAFF. In DNA, the CDR3 is TGTGCCAGCAGCCTTTCGGGAGGGAACACTGAAGCTTTCTTT.

This chain connects TRBV7-9 to TRBJ2-3, with D uncertain. V lost 7 bases and J 5 bases, leaving 19 bases between the germline ends. The CDR3 totals 15 residues. The V gene's germline CDR1 is SEHNR and CDR2 FQNEAQ (reference sequence). The DNA of the CDR3 is TGTGCCAGCACCCTCGACTCGACCTCAAAAGATACGCAGTATTTT. Its translation is CASTLDSTSKDTQYF.

The chain is built from TRBV29-1 and TRBJ2-7; D not certain. This CDR3 has 10 residues. CDR1 SQVTM and CDR2 ANQGSEA come from the germline V gene. The germline V and J ends were trimmed by 7 bases and 5 bases, with 9 bases remaining between them. CDR3 residues: CSGYHNEQYF. DNA for the CDR3: TGCAGCGGATATCACAACGAGCAGTACTTC.

The CDR3 DNA reads as TGTGCCAGCAGCTTCAGTTGGACTAATGAAAAACTGTTTTTT. Translated, it gives CASSFSWTNEKLFF. The chain combines TRBV7-2 with TRBJ1-4, with no clear D. The CDR3 loop spans 14 amino acids. Trimming took off 3 bases at V and 2 bases at J, with 7 bases between the two ends. CDR1 and CDR2 (germline): SGHTA, FQGNSA.

V gene TRBV7-9 combines with J gene TRBJ2-5, with 7 positions matching TRBD2. V lost 3 bases to trimming and J lost 3 bases; unmatched junction nucleotides: 1. Germline V gene lookup returns CDR1 SEHNR and CDR2 FQNEAQ (reference sequence). The CDR3 runs to 13 residues. The CDR3 loop is CASSFGGKETQYF. CDR3 coding DNA: TGTGCCAGCAGCTTCGGGGGGAAAGAGACCCAGTACTTC. Complete variable domain (other parts from reference TRBV7-9 and TRBJ2-5): DTGVSQNPRHKITKRGQNVTFRCDPISEHNRLYWYRQTLGQGPEFLTYFQNEAQLEKSRLLSDRFSAERPKGSFSTLEIQRTEQGDSAMYLCASSFGGKETQYFGPGTRLLVL.

The chain has TRBV19 and TRBJ1-1; no definite D call. The CDR3 covers 11 residues. Trimming cost V 3 bases and J 3 bases, with 2 bases left between them. Germline assignment: CDR1 LNHDA and CDR2 SQIVND (reference sequence). The CDR3 is CASSMDTEAFF. Written as DNA, the CDR3 is TGTGCCAGTAGTATGGACACTGAAGCTTTCTTT.